What follows is one T cell receptor beta chain and its context. Its antigen has not been determined. Base qualities were left out, and no much larger clone turns up one base away. These data are taken from a study of T cell responses to AZD1222 COVID-19 vaccine (dated by TCRdb to the early 2020s). For the study in its entirety: AZD1222 recipients given second doses at about 4 weeks or at about 12 weeks were pooled, since spike-specific TCR depth and breadth were not found to differ between the two schedules. Trial participants were enrolled into age subgroups of 18-55, 56-69 and 70-plus years, which contained about 150, 27 and 61 TCR-sequenced participants, respectively. TCR sequencing was performed for approximately 240 trial participants, of whom around 200 were given two doses of AZD1222 and roughly 25 were given two doses of MenACWY control vaccine. General conclusions and limits of the study: Because no day 14 peak-response samples were available, the repertoires could be characterized only after the peak T cell response. Most participants were white British and females outnumbered males, and the authors suggested that clonal diversity may have been underestimated. Vaccine-associated CD4 TCRs spanned the whole spike protein, with dominant responses in regions 160-218 and 743-854. After two AZD1222 doses, spike-specific TCR breadth and depth were significantly higher than at day 0 and than in MenACWY recipients. In the small 56-69-year group, the increase in depth fell short of significance, most likely because of low power. Nearly half of unique spike-specific TCRs reportedly recognized epitopes outside regions mutated in the B.1.351 and B.1.1.7 variants. Conclusions about previously exposed vaccinees were limited because only six or seven AZD1222 recipients were SARS-CoV-2 seropositive at baseline.

The CDR3 regions of human TCRbeta chains were analyzed by immunosequencing. From the authors' description of their analysis: Repertoire TCRs were checked for matches against a reference library of SARS-CoV-2-specific TCRs that had been generated using the MIRA antigen-specificity platform. Breadth was defined as the fraction of unique TCRs that were SARS-CoV-2-associated, and depth was defined as the fraction of total T cells that were SARS-CoV-2-associated. Using the MIRA data, each spike-specific TCR was mapped to the spike region that the TCR reacts to and placed in a CD4 or CD8 class. Log10-transformed breadth and depth values were compared by one-way ANOVA with Sidak's multiple comparisons tests. TCRdb mirrors the immuneACCESS table, restricted to in-frame sequences. Some clones are absent from its copies; in checked studies, under half trace to an unresolved V gene, and the reason for the others is unknown. That table gives V, J and clone size, and the DNA gave D and trimming. This sample has 70,000 to 90,000 clones in its table, and approximately 89% of those were observed once. 2.2% of the sample lies in the top ten.

The time point label for this specimen denotes: baseline before first vaccination. The vaccinee samples were drawn from two UK trials, COV001 and COV002, one of which was a single-blind randomized controlled phase 2/3 trial testing AZD1222 (ChAdOx1 nCoV-19) in healthy adults. Trial participant PBMC samples were collected at day 0 and day 28 after the second dose for TCRbeta chain sequencing. The trim is 2 bases for V and 0 bases for J, with a gap of 11 bases between the germline ends. CDR1 and CDR2, per the germline V gene, are MNHNS and SASEGT. The CDR3 contains 15 residues, cysteine and phenylalanine counted. The entry retains the CDR3 DNA only, 45 bases that are in frame from base 1.

Here the chain combines TRBV6-1 and TRBJ2-7; confidence is insufficient to name the D gene. The source of this sequence is an adult in good health. Material: peripheral blood, obtained on day 0 of AZD1222 vaccination. The DNA is TGTGCCAGCAGTGAAAGGTTGGAATTCTCCTACGAGCAGTACTTC. The encoded protein is CASSERLEFSYEQYF.